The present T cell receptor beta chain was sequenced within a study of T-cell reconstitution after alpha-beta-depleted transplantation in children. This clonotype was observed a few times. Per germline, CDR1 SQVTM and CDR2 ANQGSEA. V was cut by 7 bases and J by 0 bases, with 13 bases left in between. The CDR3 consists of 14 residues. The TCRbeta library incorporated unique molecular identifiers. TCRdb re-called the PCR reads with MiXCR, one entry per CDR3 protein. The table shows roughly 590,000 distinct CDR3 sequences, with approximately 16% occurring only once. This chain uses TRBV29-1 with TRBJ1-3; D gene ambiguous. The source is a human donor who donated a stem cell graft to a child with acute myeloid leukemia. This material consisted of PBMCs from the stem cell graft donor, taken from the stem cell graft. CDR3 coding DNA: TGCAGCGCGGCACAGAAGCTCTCTGGAAACACCATATATTTT. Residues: CSAAQKLSGNTIYF.